A selection of T cell receptor beta chains follows, all from one sample in a study of identical twins. Via MiXCR, TCRdb re-called the 5' RACE reads, giving one row per CDR3 protein. This sample has some 600,000 distinct CDR3 sequences, with less than 9% found just once. A further study also used this sample, focusing on yellow fever vaccine responses in identical twins.

Sequenced sample: PBMCs. The source is a woman between 18 and 29 years old in good health. Both conserved end residues are trimmed from each CDR3. Each record gives: J gene, V gene, CDR3 protein.

J gene: TRBJ2-5
V gene: TRBV18
CDR3 protein: ASSPPLEGRVPETQY

J gene: TRBJ2-5
V gene: TRBV28
CDR3 protein: ASSRSRGVRETQY

J gene: TRBJ2-7
V gene: TRBV20-1
CDR3 protein: SAMHMSSYEQY

J gene: TRBJ2-3
V gene: TRBV12-3/TRBV12-4
CDR3 protein: ASLRRSTDTQY

J gene: TRBJ2-5
V gene: TRBV24-1
CDR3 protein: ATSDSLRQETQY

J gene: TRBJ2-2
V gene: TRBV7-7
CDR3 protein: ASSFDREGELF

J gene: TRBJ1-2
V gene: TRBV20-1
CDR3 protein: SARQGTGNRNYGYT

J gene: TRBJ1-5
V gene: TRBV18
CDR3 protein: ASSGDSLRGQPQH

J gene: TRBJ2-1
V gene: TRBV27
CDR3 protein: ASSPKVSSSYNEQF

J gene: TRBJ2-7
V gene: TRBV7-2
CDR3 protein: ASSPGQVYEQY

J gene: TRBJ2-5
V gene: TRBV5-1
CDR3 protein: ASSYYVGKEGETQY

J gene: TRBJ2-1
V gene: TRBV5-1
CDR3 protein: ASSVGTGTSYNEQF

J gene: TRBJ2-7
V gene: TRBV5-1
CDR3 protein: ASSPYGFGEQY

J gene: TRBJ1-3
V gene: TRBV6-1
CDR3 protein: ASSPVTAGNTIY

J gene: TRBJ2-1
V gene: TRBV5-4
CDR3 protein: ASSSHSFWTSGRLNEQF

J gene: TRBJ1-4
V gene: TRBV5-1
CDR3 protein: ASSVRPGQSNEKLF

J gene: TRBJ2-5
V gene: TRBV5-1
CDR3 protein: ASRAPGTSDQETQY

J gene: TRBJ2-5
V gene: TRBV20-1
CDR3 protein: SARGSLKETQY

J gene: TRBJ2-1
V gene: TRBV7-3
CDR3 protein: ASSPLAGGPTIYNEQF

J gene: TRBJ2-2
V gene: TRBV2
CDR3 protein: ATSIGPGNTGELF

J gene: TRBJ2-1
V gene: TRBV19
CDR3 protein: AIRGGQDNEQF

J gene: TRBJ2-5
V gene: TRBV12-3/TRBV12-4
CDR3 protein: ASSPTGSSPRETQY

J gene: TRBJ2-5
V gene: TRBV20-1
CDR3 protein: SARDSTGAVETQY

J gene: TRBJ1-6
V gene: TRBV5-4
CDR3 protein: ASSLWTESPLH

J gene: TRBJ2-2
V gene: TRBV5-5
CDR3 protein: ASSPGRLGTGELF

J gene: TRBJ2-2
V gene: TRBV5-1
CDR3 protein: ASSLALGGRGTGELF

J gene: TRBJ2-5
V gene: TRBV10-2
CDR3 protein: ASRNRDRSQETQY

J gene: TRBJ2-5
V gene: TRBV7-9
CDR3 protein: AGGTSGGKETQY

J gene: TRBJ1-2
V gene: TRBV12-3/TRBV12-4
CDR3 protein: ASSRLPLNGYT

J gene: TRBJ1-2
V gene: TRBV5-6
CDR3 protein: ASSSTGENYGYT

J gene: TRBJ2-5
V gene: TRBV20-1
CDR3 protein: SAAVSSGGAETQY

J gene: TRBJ1-1
V gene: TRBV24-1
CDR3 protein: ATSDSWDTEAF

J gene: TRBJ2-1
V gene: TRBV5-5
CDR3 protein: ASSPERNEQF

J gene: TRBJ2-1
V gene: TRBV5-1
CDR3 protein: ASSLGDRTSGRYHNEQF

J gene: TRBJ2-3
V gene: TRBV7-3
CDR3 protein: ASSLKGSTDTQY

J gene: TRBJ2-1
V gene: TRBV20-1
CDR3 protein: SARVLAGGYEQF

J gene: TRBJ2-4
V gene: TRBV5-1
CDR3 protein: ASSLVAGTLAKNIQY

J gene: TRBJ1-1
V gene: TRBV6-5
CDR3 protein: ASSYPSPQGAVNTEAF

J gene: TRBJ2-2
V gene: TRBV7-9
CDR3 protein: ASSPPSARNTGELF

J gene: TRBJ2-1
V gene: TRBV5-1
CDR3 protein: ASSLSGGAYNEQF

J gene: TRBJ2-2
V gene: TRBV6-5
CDR3 protein: ASSYSPGQAGELF

J gene: TRBJ1-4
V gene: TRBV7-9
CDR3 protein: ASSPGWAGPANEKLF